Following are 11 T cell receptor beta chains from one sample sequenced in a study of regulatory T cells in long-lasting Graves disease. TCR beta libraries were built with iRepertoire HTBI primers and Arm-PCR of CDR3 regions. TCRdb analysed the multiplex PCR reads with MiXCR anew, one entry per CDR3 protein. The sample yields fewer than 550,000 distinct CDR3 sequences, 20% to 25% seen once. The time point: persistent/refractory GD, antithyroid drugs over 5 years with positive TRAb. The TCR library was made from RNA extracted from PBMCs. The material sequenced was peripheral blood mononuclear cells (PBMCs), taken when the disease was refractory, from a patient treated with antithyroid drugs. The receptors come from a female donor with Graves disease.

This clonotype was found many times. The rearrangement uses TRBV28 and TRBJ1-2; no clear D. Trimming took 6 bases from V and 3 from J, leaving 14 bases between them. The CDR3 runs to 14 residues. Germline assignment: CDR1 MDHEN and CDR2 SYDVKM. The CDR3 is CASSRGWVHYGYTF. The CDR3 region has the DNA TGTGCCAGCAGCCGAGGCTGGGTGCACTATGGCTACACCTTC.

The CDR3 DNA reads TGTGCCAGCAGCTTAGTGTGGGTCCCCGGGACTAGCGGGATAGGGGGGACCGGGGAGCTGTTTTTT. Translation: CASSLVWVPGTSGIGGTGELFF. This rearrangement joins TRBV7-2 to TRBJ2-2, with 13 bases matching TRBD2. Per the germline V gene, CDR1 is SGHTA and CDR2 is FQGNSA. The CDR3 loop spans 22 amino acids. The V segment lost 1 base and the J segment 5 bases; nucleotides outside the gene matches: 19.

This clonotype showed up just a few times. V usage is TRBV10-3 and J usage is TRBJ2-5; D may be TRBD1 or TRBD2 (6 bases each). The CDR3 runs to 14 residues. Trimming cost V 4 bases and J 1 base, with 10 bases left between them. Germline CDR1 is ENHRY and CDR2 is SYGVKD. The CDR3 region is CAISGGGSQETQYF. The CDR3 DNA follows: TGTGCCATCAGTGGAGGGGGGAGCCAAGAGACCCAGTACTTC.

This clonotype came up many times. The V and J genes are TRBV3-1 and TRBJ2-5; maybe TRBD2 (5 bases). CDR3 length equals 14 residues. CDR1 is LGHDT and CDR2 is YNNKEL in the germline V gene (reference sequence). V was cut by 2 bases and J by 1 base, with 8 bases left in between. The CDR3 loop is CASSQRLSQETQYF. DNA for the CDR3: TGTGCCAGCAGCCAACGACTATCCCAAGAGACCCAGTACTTC.

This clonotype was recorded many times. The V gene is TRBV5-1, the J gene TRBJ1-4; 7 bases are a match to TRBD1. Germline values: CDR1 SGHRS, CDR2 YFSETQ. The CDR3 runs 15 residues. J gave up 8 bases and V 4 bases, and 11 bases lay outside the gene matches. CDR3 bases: TGCGCCAGCAGCACTCACAGGGGCGAAGGAGAAAAACTGTTTTTT. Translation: CASSTHRGEGEKLFF.

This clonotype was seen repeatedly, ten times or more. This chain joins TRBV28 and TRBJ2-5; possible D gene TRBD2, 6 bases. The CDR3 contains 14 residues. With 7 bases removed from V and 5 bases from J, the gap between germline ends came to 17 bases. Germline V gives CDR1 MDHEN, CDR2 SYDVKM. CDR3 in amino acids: CASIPSDTSETQYF. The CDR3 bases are TGTGCCAGCATCCCTAGCGATACATCCGAGACCCAGTACTTC.

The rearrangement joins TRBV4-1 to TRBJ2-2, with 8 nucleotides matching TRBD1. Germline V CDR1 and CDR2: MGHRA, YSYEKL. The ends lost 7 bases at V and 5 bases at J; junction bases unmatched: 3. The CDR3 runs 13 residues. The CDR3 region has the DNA TGCGCCAGCACAGGGGGCGGAACCGGGGAGCTGTTTTTT. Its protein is CASTGGGTGELFF.

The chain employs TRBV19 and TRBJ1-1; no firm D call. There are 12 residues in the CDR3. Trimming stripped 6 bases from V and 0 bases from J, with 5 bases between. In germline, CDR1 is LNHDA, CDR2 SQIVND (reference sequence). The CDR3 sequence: CASRDLNTEAFF. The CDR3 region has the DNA TGTGCCAGTAGGGACTTGAACACTGAAGCTTTCTTT.

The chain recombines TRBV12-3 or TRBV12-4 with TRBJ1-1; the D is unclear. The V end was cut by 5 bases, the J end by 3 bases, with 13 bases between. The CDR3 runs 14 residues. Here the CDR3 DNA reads TGTGCCAGCAGTGGGGAAGGAGGACACACTGAAGCTTTCTTT. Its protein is CASSGEGGHTEAFF.

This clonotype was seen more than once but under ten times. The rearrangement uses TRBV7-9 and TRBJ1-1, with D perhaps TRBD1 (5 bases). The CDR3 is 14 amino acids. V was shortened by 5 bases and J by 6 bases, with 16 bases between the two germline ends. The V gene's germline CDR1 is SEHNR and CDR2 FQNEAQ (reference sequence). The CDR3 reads CASSPSEGSPEAFF. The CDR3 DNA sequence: TGTGCCAGCAGCCCCTCCGAGGGGAGTCCTGAAGCTTTCTTT.

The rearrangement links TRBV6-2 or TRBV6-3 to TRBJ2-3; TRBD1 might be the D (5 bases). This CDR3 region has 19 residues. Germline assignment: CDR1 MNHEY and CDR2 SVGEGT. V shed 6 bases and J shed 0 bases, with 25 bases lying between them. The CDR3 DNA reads TGTGCCAGCAGGAAACTGGAACAGGCACCCGAAAAAAGCACAGATACGCAGTATTTT. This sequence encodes CASRKLEQAPEKSTDTQYF.